This TCR beta chain came from a study of T-cell reconstitution after alpha-beta-depleted transplantation in children. Findings and limits, study-wide: At around two months after transplant, the alpha-beta T cells were reportedly derived from several hundred expanded clones that came from non-depleted graft cells. It was surviving recipient T cells and thymic progenitors that gave some patients high TCRbeta diversity at day 60.

Molecular barcoding with unique molecular identifiers was used for the TCRbeta library. MiXCR, applied by TCRdb to the PCR reads, yields one record per CDR3 protein. The sample yields some 120,000 distinct CDR3 sequences, about 9.6% seen once. With respect to this clonotype: Its antigen remains unidentified.

The CDR3 extends over 13 amino acids. CDR1 is SGHVS, CDR2 FNYEAQ, per germline. V was cut by 5 bases and J by 7 bases, with 13 bases left in between. The V gene is TRBV7-6, the J gene TRBJ2-3, with no clear D. The TCR originated in a girl less than two years old who had a stem cell transplant for combined immunodeficiency, so the T cells may come from the graft donor. The specimen was PBMCs, mostly from graft donor cells, collected 180 days after TCRalphabeta/CD19-depleted stem cell transplant. The CDR3 loop is CASSLFLGYTQYF. In DNA, the CDR3 is TGTGCCAGCAGCCTTTTTTTAGGTTATACGCAGTATTTT.